This TCR beta chain appears in the sequencing data of a study of shared clonotypes between healthy human individuals. Source study methods: ImmunoSEQ junction-only sequences lacked quality scores, so their filtering differed. Assay: immunoSEQ multiplex PCR; the TCRdb copy retains only in-frame clones and omits some. The DNA gave D and trimming, while V, J and clone size come from that table. The sample has some 900,000 clones, 76% seen once. Splitting the CD4+ cells yielded a CD45RA+ naive subset and a CD45RA-negative memory subset. In regard to this clone: What it binds is unknown.

After removal of 8 bases from V and 9 bases from J, the junction contained 12 bases not matched to a gene. CDR1 and CDR2 from the germline V gene are SNHLY and FYNNEI. The CDR3 loop spans 14 amino acids. Study-level points and caveats: What naive subsets generally showed was a larger estimated richness than memory subsets showed. Generation probability values for non-shared clonotypes were lower than those for clonotypes shared by all four donors.

The rearrangement links TRBV2 to TRBJ2-1; 8 bases match TRBD1. The source of this sequence is a man between 18 and 29 years old in good health. The sequenced material came from memory CD4+ T cells sorted from blood. Subset noted: CD45RA-negative fraction. The DNA of the CDR3 is TGTGCCAGCCCTGCCGGACAGGGTACGGGTGAGCAGTTCTTC. This sequence encodes CASPAGQGTGEQFF. Drawing the rest from reference TRBV2 and TRBJ2-1, the complete variable domain is EPEVTQTPSHQVTQMGQEVILRCVPISNHLYFYWYRQILGQKVEFLVSFYNNEISEKSEIFDDQFSVERPDGSNFTLKIRSTKLEDSAMYFCASPAGQGTGEQFFGPGTRLTVL.